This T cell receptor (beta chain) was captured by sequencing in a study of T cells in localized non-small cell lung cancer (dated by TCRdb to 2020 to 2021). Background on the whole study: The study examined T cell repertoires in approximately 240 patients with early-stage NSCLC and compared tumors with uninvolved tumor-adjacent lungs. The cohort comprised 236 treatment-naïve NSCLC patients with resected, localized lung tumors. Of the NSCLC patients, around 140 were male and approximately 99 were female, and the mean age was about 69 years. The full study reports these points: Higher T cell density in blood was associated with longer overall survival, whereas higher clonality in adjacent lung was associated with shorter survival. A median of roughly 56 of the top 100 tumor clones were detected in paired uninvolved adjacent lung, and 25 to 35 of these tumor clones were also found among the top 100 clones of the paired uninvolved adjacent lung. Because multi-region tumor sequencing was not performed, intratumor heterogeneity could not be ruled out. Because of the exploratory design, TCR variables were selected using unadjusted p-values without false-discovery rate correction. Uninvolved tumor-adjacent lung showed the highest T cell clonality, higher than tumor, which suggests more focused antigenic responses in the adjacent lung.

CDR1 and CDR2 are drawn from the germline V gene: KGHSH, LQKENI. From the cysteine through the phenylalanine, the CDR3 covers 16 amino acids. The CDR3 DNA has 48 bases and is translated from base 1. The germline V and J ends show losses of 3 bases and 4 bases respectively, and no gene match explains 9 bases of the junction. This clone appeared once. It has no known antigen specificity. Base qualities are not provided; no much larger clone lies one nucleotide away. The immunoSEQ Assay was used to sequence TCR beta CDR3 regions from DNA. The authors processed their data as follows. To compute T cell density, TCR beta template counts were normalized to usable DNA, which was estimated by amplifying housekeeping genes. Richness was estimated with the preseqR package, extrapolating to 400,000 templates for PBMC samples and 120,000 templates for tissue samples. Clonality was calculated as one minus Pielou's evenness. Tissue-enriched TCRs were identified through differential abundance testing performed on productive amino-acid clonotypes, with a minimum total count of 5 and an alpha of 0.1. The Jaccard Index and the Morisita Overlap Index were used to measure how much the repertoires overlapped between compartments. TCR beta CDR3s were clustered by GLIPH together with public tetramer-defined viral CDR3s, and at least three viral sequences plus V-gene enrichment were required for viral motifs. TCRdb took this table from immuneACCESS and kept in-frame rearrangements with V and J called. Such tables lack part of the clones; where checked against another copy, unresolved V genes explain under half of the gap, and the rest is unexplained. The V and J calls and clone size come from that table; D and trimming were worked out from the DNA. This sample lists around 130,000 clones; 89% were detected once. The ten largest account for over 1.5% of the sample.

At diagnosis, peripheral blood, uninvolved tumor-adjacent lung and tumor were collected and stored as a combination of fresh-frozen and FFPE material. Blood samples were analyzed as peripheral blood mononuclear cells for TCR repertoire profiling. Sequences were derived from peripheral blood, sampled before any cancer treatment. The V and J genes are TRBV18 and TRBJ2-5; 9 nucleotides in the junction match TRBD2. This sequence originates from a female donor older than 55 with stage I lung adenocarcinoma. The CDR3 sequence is CASSPAGGPVGETQYF. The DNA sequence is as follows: TGTGCCAGCTCACCGGCGGGAGGGCCGGTGGGAGAGACCCAGTACTTC. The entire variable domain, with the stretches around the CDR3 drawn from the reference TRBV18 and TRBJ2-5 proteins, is NAGVMQNPRHLVRRRGQEARLRCSPMKGHSHVYWYRQLPEEGLKFMVYLQKENIIDESGMPKERFSAEFPKEGPSILRIQQVVRGDSAAYFCASSPAGGPVGETQYFGPGTRLLVL.